A single sample gave rise to the 27 T cell receptor beta chains below, sequenced in a study of blood T cells in healthy people across ages. It was with a sample-barcoded 5' primer and a J-beta primer mix that a second PCR of roughly 6 to 12 cycles was run. TCRdb passed the 5' RACE reads through MiXCR, listing each CDR3 protein once. This sample yields about 800,000 distinct CDR3 sequences, of which just under 25% are seen a single time; 3.7% belongs to the top ten. A further study also used this sample, focusing on T cells of mothers and their children.

The sequencing sample was made of blood. These receptors all come from a boy younger than 18 in good health.

This clonotype appeared many times. The chain uses TRBV6-2 or TRBV6-3 and TRBJ2-1; the match to TRBD1 covers 7 bases. Germline V gene sequence: CDR1 MNHEY, CDR2 SVGEGT. This CDR3 region has 14 residues. V shed 2 bases, J shed 4 bases, and the junction held 2 bases outside the gene matches. The CDR3 is CASSYGDSYNEQFF. The CDR3 DNA reads as TGTGCCAGCAGTTACGGGGACAGTTACAATGAGCAGTTCTTC.

This clonotype was seen more than once but under ten times. The V call is TRBV24-1, the J call TRBJ2-1; 11 nucleotides match TRBD2. Germline V gene lookup returns CDR1 KGHDR and CDR2 SFDVKD. The length of the CDR3 is 15 residues. V lost 6 bases, J lost 6 bases, and 6 bases stayed unmatched. The CDR3 loop reads CATSTSGRLLNEQFF. The CDR3 coding sequence is TGTGCCACCAGTACTAGCGGGAGACTGCTCAATGAGCAGTTCTTC.

The V gene is TRBV5-1, the J gene TRBJ2-7, with no clear D. The CDR3 is 15 amino acids. The V end was cut by 3 bases, the J end by 0 bases, with 13 bases between. The germline V gene has CDR1 SGHRS and CDR2 YFSETQ. The CDR3 protein is CASSSQGPSSYEQYF. CDR3 in DNA: TGCGCCAGCAGCTCCCAAGGGCCTAGCTCCTACGAGCAGTACTTC.

This clonotype showed up just a few times. This chain links TRBV6-6 with TRBJ2-2, with D unresolved. In germline, CDR1 is MNHNY, CDR2 SVGAGI (reference sequence). The CDR3 has 16 residues. V was shortened by 4 bases and J by 8 bases, with 20 bases between the two germline ends. CDR3 sequence (DNA): TGTGCCAGCAGTTTGCGCCCTTGGATCTCGTCAGGGGAGCTGTTTTTT. It specifies CASSLRPWISSGELFF.

A note on this clonotype: Mismatch with germline at one junction end may stem from a read error. This chain connects TRBV7-8 to TRBJ1-4, with a tentative D call TRBD1 (6 bases). Germline CDR1 SGHVS, CDR2 FQNEAQ. There are 17 residues in the CDR3. The CDR3 reads CASSLALTGAFNERLFF. In DNA form, the CDR3 reads TGTGCCAGCAGCTTAGCGCTCACGGGGGCCTTTAATGAAAGACTGTTTTTT.

The table lists this clonotype with a few counts. A read error may produce the germline difference seen at one junction end. The V and J genes are TRBV27 and TRBJ2-3; TRBD1 aligns across 8 bases. The germline V gene has CDR1 MNHEY and CDR2 SMNVEV (reference sequence). The CDR3 has 13 residues. The CDR3: CASGTGLTDTQYF. The DNA for the CDR3 is TGTGCCAGCGGGACAGGACTCACAGATACGCAATATTTT.

The chain combines TRBV4-3 with TRBJ2-3; the match to TRBD2 covers 10 bases. The germline V gene encodes CDR1 LGHNA and CDR2 YSLEER. With 8 bases clipped from V and 4 bases from J, the junction kept 9 bases outside the gene matches. The CDR3 is made up of 15 amino acids. CDR3 nucleotides: TGCGCCAGCCAATCCGGACTAGCGGCCTCAGATACGCAGTATTTT. Encoded protein: CASQSGLAASDTQYF.

The V and J genes are TRBV18 and TRBJ2-2; the D call may be TRBD1 or TRBD2 (5 bases each). Germline-derived CDR1 and CDR2 are KGHSH and LQKENI. The CDR3 totals 15 residues. The V gene lost 3 bases and the J gene lost 5 bases, with 13 bases spanning the gap. CDR3 nucleotide sequence: TGTGCCAGCTCACCTAGGGACCTGAGGACCGGGGAGCTGTTTTTT. Its protein product is CASSPRDLRTGELFF.

The chain couples TRBV4-1 to TRBJ2-3, with TRBD2 matching over 7 bases. Germline V gene sequence: CDR1 MGHRA, CDR2 YSYEKL. The CDR3 extends over 17 amino acids. With 3 bases clipped from V and 0 bases from J, the junction kept 9 bases outside the gene matches. CDR3 amino acids: CASSQGGRGTSTDTQYF. CDR3 nucleotides: TGCGCCAGCAGCCAGGGCGGGCGGGGGACTAGCACAGATACGCAGTATTTT.

At least ten counts were recorded for this clonotype. V gene TRBV20-1 combines with J gene TRBJ2-5, with TRBD2 matching 7 bases. The germline V gene has CDR1 DFQATT and CDR2 SNEGSKA (reference sequence). The CDR3 has 12 amino acids. Losses at the gene ends were 6 bases for V and 4 bases for J; bases not matched to a gene: 5. The CDR3 reads CSAGGTRETQYF. CDR3 sequence (DNA): TGCAGTGCCGGGGGGACCAGAGAGACCCAGTACTTC.

This clonotype showed up just a few times. The chain has TRBV6-5 and TRBJ2-6; D is unresolved. V dropped 0 bases and J dropped 4 bases, with 13 bases sitting between them. The CDR3 has 17 amino acids. Germline CDR1 is MNHEY and CDR2 is SVGAGI. CDR3 DNA: TGTGCCAGCAGTTACTCCTCCGGGCGTCAAGGGGCCAACGTCCTGACTTTC. Its translation is CASSYSSGRQGANVLTF.

This clonotype has only a few counts. The chain uses TRBV7-2 and TRBJ1-1; D is perhaps TRBD1 (5 bases). With 4 bases removed from V and 1 base from J, the gap between germline ends came to 13 bases. This CDR3 comprises 15 residues. Germline V lookup: CDR1 SGHTA, CDR2 FQGNSA. CDR3 bases: TGTGCCAGCAGCTCGAAGACCGGGGGGAACACTGAAGCTTTCTTT. This codes for CASSSKTGGNTEAFF.

The V and J genes are TRBV6-2 or TRBV6-3 and TRBJ2-5; D is uncertain. The end of the DNA is better explained by TRBJ2-1, so the J call may be wrong. Germline V CDR1 and CDR2: MNHEY, SVGEGT. The CDR3 covers 14 residues. The CDR3 loop is CASSYEWEWGEQFF. DNA of the CDR3: TGTGCCAGCAGTTATGAGTGGGAATGGGGTGAGCAGTTCTTC.

This clonotype was seen a handful of times. This CDR3 reads CASSFGTSGSQETQYF. The CDR3 DNA is TGTGCCAGCAGCTTCGGGACTAGCGGGAGCCAAGAGACCCAGTACTTC. The chain recombines TRBV7-6 with TRBJ2-5; 14 nucleotides align to TRBD2. Trimming at V came to 3 bases and at J to 1 base, leaving 1 base not matched to a gene. CDR3 length equals 16 residues. In germline, CDR1 is SGHVS, CDR2 FNYEAQ.

This clonotype has a handful of counts. The genes are TRBV6-2 or TRBV6-3 and TRBJ2-7; no reliable D call. CDR3 length: 11 residues. V was pared by 2 bases and J by 4 bases, with 3 bases between. Germline CDR1 reads MNHEY; CDR2 reads SVGEGT. CDR3 in DNA: TGTGCCAGCAGTTACCAATACGAGCAGTACTTC. This sequence encodes CASSYQYEQYF.

Only a few counts were recorded for this clonotype. CDR3 nucleotide sequence: TGTGCCAGTAGTATAGGCTCCTACGAGCAGTACTTC. Translated, it gives CASSIGSYEQYF. The chain combines TRBV19 with TRBJ2-7, with D unresolved. Trimming removed 1 base from V and 0 bases from J, with 1 base in between. This CDR3 spans 12 amino acids. Germline V gene sequence: CDR1 LNHDA, CDR2 SQIVND (reference sequence).

The chain uses TRBV20-1 and TRBJ2-7, with 7 bases lining up with TRBD1. The V and J ends lost 3 bases and 2 bases, in that order; junction bases with no gene match: 7. This CDR3 region has 14 residues. Germline V lookup: CDR1 DFQATT, CDR2 SNEGSKA (reference sequence). This CDR3 is CSASLGTATYEQYF. CDR3 sequence (DNA): TGCAGTGCTAGTTTGGGGACAGCGACCTACGAGCAGTACTTC.

This clonotype was observed a handful of times. The chain has TRBV19 and TRBJ2-7; a possible D gene is TRBD1 (5 bases). CDR1 LNHDA and CDR2 SQIVND come from the germline V gene (reference sequence). Trimming took 5 bases from V and 0 from J, leaving 8 bases between them. This CDR3 spans 13 amino acids. The CDR3 region is CASSGAASYEQYF. The CDR3 bases are TGTGCCAGTAGTGGGGCAGCCTCCTACGAGCAGTACTTC. Together with reference TRBV19 and TRBJ2-7, the CDR3 gives the full variable domain: DGGITQSPKYLFRKEGQNVTLSCEQNLNHDAMYWYRQDPGQGLRLIYYSQIVNDFQKGDIAEGYSVSREKKESFPLTVTSAQKNPTAFYLCASSGAASYEQYFGPGTRLTVT.

This clonotype was detected a few times. Written as DNA, the CDR3 is TGTGCCAGCAGCTTAGAACAGGCGGGACTAGCGGGACTCAATGAGCAGTTCTTC. Its protein is CASSLEQAGLAGLNEQFF. V usage is TRBV7-8 and J usage is TRBJ2-1; 13 nucleotides align to TRBD2. The trim removed 1 base at V and 6 bases at J, leaving 9 bases unmatched. The CDR3 has 18 residues. Germline V lookup: CDR1 SGHVS, CDR2 FQNEAQ.

J is TRBJ2-3 and V is TRBV5-1, with D perhaps TRBD1 (5 bases). V was shortened by 2 bases and J by 0 bases, with 13 bases between the two germline ends. This CDR3 spans 16 amino acids. Germline CDR1 is SGHRS and CDR2 is YFSETQ. In DNA form, the CDR3 reads TGCGCCAGCAGCTTTGGTGGCAGGGCTAGCACAGATACGCAGTATTTT. Protein sequence: CASSFGGRASTDTQYF.

The J gene is TRBJ2-3, the V gene TRBV5-6; D gene ambiguous. Between the trimmed V and J ends, which lost 2 bases and 1 base, there was a span of 11 bases. The CDR3 runs 15 residues. In germline, CDR1 is SGHDT, CDR2 YYEEEE. The CDR3 loop is CASSFAVAGTDTQYF. The CDR3 nucleotides are TGTGCCAGCAGCTTTGCCGTGGCCGGCACAGATACGCAGTATTTT.

The genes are TRBV12-3 or TRBV12-4 and TRBJ2-7; tentative D call: TRBD1 (6 bases). The CDR3 extends over 13 amino acids. V was trimmed by 6 bases and J by 8 bases, leaving 17 bases between them. The CDR3 spells CASSDGTSPQQYF. In DNA, the CDR3 is TGTGCCAGCAGCGATGGGACAAGCCCGCAGCAGTACTTC.

The chain joins TRBV7-8 to TRBJ2-1, with D maybe TRBD1 (6 bases). The CDR3 length is 16 residues. CDR1 and CDR2 (germline): SGHVS, FQNEAQ. The V gene lost 1 base and the J gene lost 5 bases, with 15 bases spanning the gap. The CDR3 sequence is CASSLGLGAANNEQFF. CDR3 DNA: TGTGCCAGCAGCTTAGGTTTGGGGGCAGCGAACAATGAGCAGTTCTTC. The entire variable domain, with the rest obtained from reference TRBV7-8 and TRBJ2-1, is as follows: GAGVSQSPRYKVAKRGQDVALRCDPISGHVSLFWYQQALGQGPEFLTYFQNEAQLDKSGLPSDRFFAERPEGSVSTLKIQRTQQEDSAVYLCASSLGLGAANNEQFFGPGTRLTVL.

CDR3 nucleotides: TGTGCCAGCAGGGGACAGGATATTAACACTGAAGCTTTCTTT. This translates into CASRGQDINTEAFF. The V gene is TRBV6-2 or TRBV6-3, the J gene TRBJ1-1; 8 bases align to TRBD1. The ends lost 6 bases at V and 2 bases at J; junction bases unmatched: 5. The CDR3 consists of 14 residues. Germline V gives CDR1 MNHEY, CDR2 SVGEGT.

This clonotype was seen ten or more times. The conserved closing phenylalanine or tryptophan is absent in this CDR3, likely reflecting a read error. This chain joins TRBV10-3 and TRBJ1-5; D is perhaps TRBD1 (6 bases). The CDR3 consists of 13 residues. The V gene's germline CDR1 is ENHRY and CDR2 SYGVKD. Between the trimmed V and J ends, which lost 4 bases and 10 bases, there was a span of 14 bases. CDR3 bases: TGTGCCATCAGTGCAGGGGACGCTCGACCCCAGCATCTT. Protein sequence: CAISAGDARPQHL.

This clonotype was detected only a few times. This chain links TRBV10-3 with TRBJ2-3; possible D gene TRBD2, 6 bases. The CDR3 is 14 residues long. Trimming pared 6 bases from V and 6 bases from J, leaving 16 bases between. CDR1 and CDR2 from the germline V gene are ENHRY and SYGVKD. CDR3 protein: CAISARDSADTQYF. The DNA of the CDR3 is TGTGCCATCAGCGCCCGGGACTCTGCTGATACGCAGTATTTT.

This clonotype was observed a few times. This chain joins TRBV12-3 or TRBV12-4 and TRBJ2-2; a weak D match, TRBD2 (5 bases). CDR3 length: 12 amino acids. V was pared by 3 bases and J by 7 bases, with 6 bases between. CDR3 nucleotides: TGTGCCAGCAGTTTCGGGGACGGGGAGCTGTTTTTT. This translates into CASSFGDGELFF.